This T cell receptor beta chain was captured in a study of T cell repertoires in ileal Crohn's disease. Study context: About half received postoperative treatment, about a dozen with thiopurines and 15 to 20 anti-TNF.

Study results and limitations: Endoscopic recurrence occurred in every patient whose clonality exceeded 26.8%.

Method: immunoSEQ multiplex PCR; TCRdb's copy keeps in-frame clones and lacks some. The sample includes about 7,200 clones, around two thirds of them seen just once. The germline gives CDR1 SGHAT, CDR2 FQNNGV. The ends were cut back, 5 bases at V and 1 base at J, with 14 bases in the middle. This CDR3 is 15 amino acids long. Time point of the sample: proximal margin of the surgical specimen (macroscopically non-inflamed). As to this clone: The antigen is unknown.

Sequenced: ileal tissue. This chain joins TRBV11-2 and TRBJ1-1; no reliable D call. The origin of this receptor is an adult with Crohn's disease. The CDR3 nucleotides are TGTGCCAGCAGCCTCCCGCGGATGAAGAACACTGAAGCTTTCTTT. It yields the protein CASSLPRMKNTEAFF. The full variable domain, with the rest looked up from reference TRBV11-2 and TRBJ1-1, is EAGVAQSPRYKIIEKRQSVAFWCNPISGHATLYWYQQILGQGPKLLIQFQNNGVVDDSQLPKDRFSAERLKGVDSTLKIQPAKLEDSAVYLCASSLPRMKNTEAFFGQGTRLTVV.